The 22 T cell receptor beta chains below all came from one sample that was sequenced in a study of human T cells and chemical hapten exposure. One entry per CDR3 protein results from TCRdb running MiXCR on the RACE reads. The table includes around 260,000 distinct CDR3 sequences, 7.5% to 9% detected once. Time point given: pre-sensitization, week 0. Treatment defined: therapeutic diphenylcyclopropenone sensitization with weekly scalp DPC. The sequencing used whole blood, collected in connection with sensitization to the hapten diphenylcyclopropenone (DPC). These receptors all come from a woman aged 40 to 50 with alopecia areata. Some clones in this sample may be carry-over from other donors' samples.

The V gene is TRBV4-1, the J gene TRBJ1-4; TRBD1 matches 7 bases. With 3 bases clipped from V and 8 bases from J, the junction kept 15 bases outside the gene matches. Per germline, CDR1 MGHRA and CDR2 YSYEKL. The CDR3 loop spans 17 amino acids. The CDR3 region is CASSQTGAGTAEEKLFF. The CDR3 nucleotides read TGCGCCAGCAGCCAGACTGGAGCTGGGACAGCCGAGGAAAAACTGTTTTTT.

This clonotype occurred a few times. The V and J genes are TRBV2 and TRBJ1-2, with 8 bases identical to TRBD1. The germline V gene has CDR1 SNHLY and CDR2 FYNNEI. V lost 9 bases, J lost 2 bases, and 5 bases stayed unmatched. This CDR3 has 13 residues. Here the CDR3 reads CASTTGANYGYTF. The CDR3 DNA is TGTGCCAGTACGACAGGGGCCAACTATGGCTACACCTTC.

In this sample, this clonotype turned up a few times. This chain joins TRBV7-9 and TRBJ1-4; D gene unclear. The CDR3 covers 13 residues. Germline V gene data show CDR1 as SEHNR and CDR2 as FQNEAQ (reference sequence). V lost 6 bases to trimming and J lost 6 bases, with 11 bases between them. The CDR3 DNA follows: TGTGCCAGCAGTGTTACGGAGCATGAAAAACTGTTTTTT. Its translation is CASSVTEHEKLFF.

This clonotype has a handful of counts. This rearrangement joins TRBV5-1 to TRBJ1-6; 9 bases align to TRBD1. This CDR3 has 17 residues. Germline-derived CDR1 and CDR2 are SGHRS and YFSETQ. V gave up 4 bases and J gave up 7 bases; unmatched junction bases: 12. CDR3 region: CASSPGTGTSGNSPLHF. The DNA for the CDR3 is TGCGCCAGCAGCCCTGGGACAGGGACTTCAGGAAATTCACCCCTCCACTTT.

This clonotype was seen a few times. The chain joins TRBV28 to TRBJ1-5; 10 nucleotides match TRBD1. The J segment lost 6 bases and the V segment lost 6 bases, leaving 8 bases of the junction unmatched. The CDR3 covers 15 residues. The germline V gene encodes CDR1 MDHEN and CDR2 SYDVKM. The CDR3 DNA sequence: TGTGCCAGCAGGGGGGGACAGGGGCTTATTCAGCCCCAGCATTTT. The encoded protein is CASRGGQGLIQPQHF.

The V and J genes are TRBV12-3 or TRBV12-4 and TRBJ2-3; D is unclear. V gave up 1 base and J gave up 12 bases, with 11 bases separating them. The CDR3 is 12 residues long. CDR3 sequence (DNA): TGTGCCAGCAGTTTAGGTTTACTGGCTCAGTATTTT. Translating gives CASSLGLLAQYF.

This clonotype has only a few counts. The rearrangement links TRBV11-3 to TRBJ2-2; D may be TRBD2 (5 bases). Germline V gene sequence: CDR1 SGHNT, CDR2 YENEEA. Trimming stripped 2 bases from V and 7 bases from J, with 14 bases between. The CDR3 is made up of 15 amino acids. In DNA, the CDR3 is TGTGCCAGCAGCTTATCTGACGGAGAGGGCGGGGAGCTGTTTTTT. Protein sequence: CASSLSDGEGGELFF. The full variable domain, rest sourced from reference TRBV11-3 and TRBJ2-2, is EAGVVQSPRYKIIEKKQPVAFWCNPISGHNTLYWYLQNLGQGPELLIRYENEEAVDDSQLPKDRFSAERLKGVDSTLKIQPAELGDSAVYLCASSLSDGEGGELFFGEGSRLTVL.

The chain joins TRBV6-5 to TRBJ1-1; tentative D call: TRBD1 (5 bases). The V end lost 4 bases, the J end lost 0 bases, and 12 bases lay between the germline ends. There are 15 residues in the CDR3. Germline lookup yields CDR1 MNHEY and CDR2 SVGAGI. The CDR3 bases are TGTGCCAGCAGTTCCGAACAGGTTATGAACACTGAAGCTTTCTTT. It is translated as CASSSEQVMNTEAFF.

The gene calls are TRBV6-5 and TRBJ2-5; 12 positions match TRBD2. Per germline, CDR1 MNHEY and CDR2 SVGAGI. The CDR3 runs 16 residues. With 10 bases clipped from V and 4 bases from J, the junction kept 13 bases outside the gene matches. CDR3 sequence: CAIGRTSGALGETQYF. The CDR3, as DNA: TGTGCCATTGGACGGACTAGCGGGGCCTTAGGAGAGACCCAGTACTTC.

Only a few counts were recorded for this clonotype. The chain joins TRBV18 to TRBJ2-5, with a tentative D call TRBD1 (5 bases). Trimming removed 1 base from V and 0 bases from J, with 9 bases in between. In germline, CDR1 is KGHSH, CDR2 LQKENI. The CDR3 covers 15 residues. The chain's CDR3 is CASSPRAGNQETQYF. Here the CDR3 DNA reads TGTGCCAGCTCACCACGGGCAGGGAACCAAGAGACCCAGTACTTC.

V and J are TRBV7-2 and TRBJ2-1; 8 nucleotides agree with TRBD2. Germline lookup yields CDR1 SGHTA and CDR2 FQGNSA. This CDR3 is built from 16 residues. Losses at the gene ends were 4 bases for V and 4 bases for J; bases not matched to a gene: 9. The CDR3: CASSSGGSGSYNEQFF. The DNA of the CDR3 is TGTGCCAGCAGCTCGGGGGGCAGCGGGAGTTACAATGAGCAGTTCTTC.

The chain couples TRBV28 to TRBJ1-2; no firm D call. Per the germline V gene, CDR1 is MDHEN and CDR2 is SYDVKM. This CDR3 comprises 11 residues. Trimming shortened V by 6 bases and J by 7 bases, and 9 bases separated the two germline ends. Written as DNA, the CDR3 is TGTGCCAGCAGGGAGGCGCTTGGCTACACCTTC. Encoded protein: CASREALGYTF.

In DNA form, the CDR3 reads TGTGCCAGCAGTTCCCGACAGACAAATAGGGCTTTCTTT. Its translation: CASSSRQTNRAFF. The chain uses TRBV28 and TRBJ1-1; possibly TRBD1 for D (5 bases). The CDR3 covers 13 residues. V shed 4 bases and J shed 11 bases, with 17 bases lying between them. Looked up from germline, CDR1 is MDHEN and CDR2 is SYDVKM.

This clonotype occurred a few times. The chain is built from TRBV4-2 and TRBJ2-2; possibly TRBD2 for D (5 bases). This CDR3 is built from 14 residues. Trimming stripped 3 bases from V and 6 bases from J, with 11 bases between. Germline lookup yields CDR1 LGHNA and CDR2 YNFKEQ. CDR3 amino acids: CASSQESSAGELFF. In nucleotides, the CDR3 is TGTGCCAGCAGCCAGGAGAGTAGCGCCGGGGAGCTGTTTTTT.

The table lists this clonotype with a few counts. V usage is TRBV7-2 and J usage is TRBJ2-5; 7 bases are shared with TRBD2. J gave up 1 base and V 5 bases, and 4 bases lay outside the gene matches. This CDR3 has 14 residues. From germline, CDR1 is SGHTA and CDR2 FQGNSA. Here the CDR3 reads CASSTPSGQETQYF. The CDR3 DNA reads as TGTGCCAGCAGCACCCCTAGCGGCCAAGAGACCCAGTACTTC.

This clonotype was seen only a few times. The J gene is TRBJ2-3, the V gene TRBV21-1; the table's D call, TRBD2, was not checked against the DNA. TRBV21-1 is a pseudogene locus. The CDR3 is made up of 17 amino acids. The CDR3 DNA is TGTGCCAGCAGCAAAGTGGGGCTAGCGGGAGGGGCAGATACGCAGTATTTT. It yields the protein CASSKVGLAGGADTQYF.

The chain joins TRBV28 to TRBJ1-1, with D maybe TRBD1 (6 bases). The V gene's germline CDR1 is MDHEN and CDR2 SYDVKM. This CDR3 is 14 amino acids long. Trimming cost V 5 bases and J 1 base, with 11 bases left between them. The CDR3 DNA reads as TGTGCCAGCAGTAGGGGGGGCGGGAACACTGAAGCTTTCTTT. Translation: CASSRGGGNTEAFF.

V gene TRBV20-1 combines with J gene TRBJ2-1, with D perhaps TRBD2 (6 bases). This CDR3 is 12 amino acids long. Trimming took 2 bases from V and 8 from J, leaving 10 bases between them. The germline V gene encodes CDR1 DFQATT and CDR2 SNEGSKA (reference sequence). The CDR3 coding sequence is TGCAGTGCTAGATACGGGGAGGATGAGCAGTTCTTC. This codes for CSARYGEDEQFF.

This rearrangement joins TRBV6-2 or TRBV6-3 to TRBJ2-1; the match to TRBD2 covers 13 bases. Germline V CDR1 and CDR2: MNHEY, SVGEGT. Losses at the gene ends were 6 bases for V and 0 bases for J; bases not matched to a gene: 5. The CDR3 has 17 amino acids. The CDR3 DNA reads TGTGCCAGCAGCAGGACTAGCGGGAGCCTCTCCTACAATGAGCAGTTCTTC. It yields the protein CASSRTSGSLSYNEQFF.

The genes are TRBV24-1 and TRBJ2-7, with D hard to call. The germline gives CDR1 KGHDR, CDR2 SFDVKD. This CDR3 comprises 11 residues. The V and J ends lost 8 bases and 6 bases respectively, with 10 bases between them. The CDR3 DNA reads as TGTGCCACCACTGAGAAGGCCGAGCAGTACTTC. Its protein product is CATTEKAEQYF.

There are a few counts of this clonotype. As DNA, the CDR3 is TGTGCCGTCAGGGCGGCTAGTTCGGGAGAGCAGTACTTC. Amino acid sequence: CAVRAASSGEQYF. The gene calls are TRBV2 and TRBJ2-7; tentatively, D is TRBD1 or TRBD2 (5 bases each). This CDR3 has 13 residues. Looked up from germline, CDR1 is SNHLY and CDR2 is FYNNEI. Trimming left V 11 bases short and J 7 bases short, with 21 bases between.

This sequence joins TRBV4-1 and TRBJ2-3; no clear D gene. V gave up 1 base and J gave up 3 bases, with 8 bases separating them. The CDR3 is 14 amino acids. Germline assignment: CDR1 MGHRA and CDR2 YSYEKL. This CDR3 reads CASSQVTGTDTQYF. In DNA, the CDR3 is TGCGCCAGCAGCCAAGTGACCGGGACAGATACGCAGTATTTT.